This is a list of T cell receptor beta chains from one sample in a study of T cells in Graves' hyperthyroidism and ophthalmopathy. TCRdb itself ran the multiplex PCR reads through MiXCR, one entry per CDR3 protein. The sample lists roughly 570,000 distinct CDR3 sequences; about a sixth were seen once. The source material was blood. These receptors were collected from a woman aged 25 to 39 with Graves' hyperthyroidism. Both conserved end residues are part of each CDR3. Each record gives: V gene, clone size, D gene, J gene, CDR3 DNA, CDR3 protein. D genes are given only for firm matches. Clone size is given for some rows only: seen once, a few or many times, or a class if the clone is expanded.

TRBV14,-,TRBD1,TRBJ2-5,TGTGCCAGCAGCCAAGGACAGGGCTTCCAAGAGACCCAGTACTTC,CASSQGQGFQETQYF
TRBV25-1,few,TRBD1,TRBJ1-1,TGTGCCAGCAGTTTAACAGGGGGGCGGAGAGAAGCTTTCTTT,CASSLTGGRREAFF
TRBV20-1,few,TRBD1,TRBJ1-5,TGCAGTGCTAGAGATGGCAGGGGGCTGGAGAATCAGCCCCAGCATTTT,CSARDGRGLENQPQHF
TRBV27,-,-,TRBJ1-1,TGTGCCAGCAGTTTTTTAAAGGGGAACACTGAAGCTTTCTTT,CASSFLKGNTEAFF
TRBV20-1,few,TRBD2,TRBJ2-1,TGCAGTGCTGCATACAGTAGGACTAGCGGGAGGGCCAATTACCGTGAGCAGTTCTTC,CSAAYSRTSGRANYREQFF
TRBV7-9,few,TRBD1,TRBJ1-1,TGTGCCAGCAGCTTCCCGGGACAGGGGGAAAGGAACACTGAAGCTTTCTTT,CASSFPGQGERNTEAFF
TRBV4-3,few,-,TRBJ1-4,TGCGCCAGCAGCCAAGGGGGAAAACTGTTTTTT,CASSQGGKLFF
TRBV29-1,few,TRBD1,TRBJ1-2,TGCAGCGTTGAATCAGCGGACAGGACCTATGGCTACACCTTC,CSVESADRTYGYTF
TRBV27,many,TRBD2,TRBJ2-3,TGTGCCAGCAGTTTATCTCTAGCGGGAGGGCCGGGCACAGATACGCAGTATTTT,CASSLSLAGGPGTDTQYF
TRBV6-6,few,-,TRBJ1-1,TGTGCCAGCAGTTACTCTCGGGGAGAAGCTTTCTTT,CASSYSRGEAFF
TRBV6-1,many,-,TRBJ2-1,TGTGCCAGCAGTCAACCGGACACATACAATGAGCAGTTCTTC,CASSQPDTYNEQFF
TRBV6-2/TRBV6-3,few,-,TRBJ2-7,TGTGCCAGCAGTTACGGCAGGTTGTACGAGCAGTACTTC,CASSYGRLYEQYF
TRBV9,-,-,TRBJ2-1,TGTGCCAGCAGCGGGGTGGACAATGAGCAGTTCTTC,CASSGVDNEQFF
TRBV2,many,-,TRBJ1-1,TGTGCCAGCAGCCGGGACACCAACACTGAAGCTTTCTTT,CASSRDTNTEAFF
TRBV20-1,-,-,TRBJ1-5,TGCAGTGCTAGTGGGCAGGGCGGTAGCAATCAGCCCCAGCATTTT,CSASGQGGSNQPQHF
TRBV5-6,-,TRBD2,TRBJ2-1,TGTGCCAGCAGCTCACTAGCGGGAGCAGGGAATGAGCAGTTCTTC,CASSSLAGAGNEQFF
TRBV6-2/TRBV6-3,many,-,TRBJ2-7,TGTGCCAGCAGTTACTCTAAAGAAATCCCGGCCGGGACAGGGACCGGGACTAGTCACTTGGAGCAGTACTTC,CASSYSKEIPAGTGTGTSHLEQYF
TRBV6-6,many,-,TRBJ1-1,TGTGCCAGCAGTTACGGGGGTATACCCGCTGAAGCTTTCTTT,CASSYGGIPAEAFF
TRBV7-2,many,TRBD2,TRBJ2-3,TGTGCCAGCAGCACAGGACTAGCGGGAGTTGTACTGGATACGCAGTATTTT,CASSTGLAGVVLDTQYF
TRBV7-2,-,TRBD1,TRBJ2-7,TGTGCCAGCAACGGAATCGGGACAGGGGTCTACGAGCAGTACTTC,CASNGIGTGVYEQYF
TRBV9,-,-,TRBJ1-2,TGTGCCAGCAGCGCGGGACACCGTTACACCTTC,CASSAGHRYTF
TRBV7-9,few,TRBD2,TRBJ2-2,TGTGCCAGCAGTTCCGCCATGACTAGCGGGAGTTCCACCGGGGAGCTGTTTTTT,CASSSAMTSGSSTGELFF
TRBV6-2/TRBV6-3,many,TRBD2,TRBJ2-1,TGTGCCAGCAGTTACCGAGGACTAGCGGGCAACAATGAGCAGTTCTTC,CASSYRGLAGNNEQFF
TRBV7-9,-,TRBD1,TRBJ2-5,TGTGCCAGCAGCTTGGGGACAGGTTATTTTTTATCCGAACTTAGGGAACTTTACTTC,CASSLGTGYFLSELRELYF
TRBV11-2,many,-,TRBJ2-5,TGTGCCAGCAGCTTAGTTTCAGGGAGGGAGACCCAGTACTTC,CASSLVSGRETQYF
TRBV2,many,TRBD1,TRBJ1-3,TGTGCCAGCAGTGAAGAAGGGACAGGGTATGGAAACACCATATATTTT,CASSEEGTGYGNTIYF
TRBV10-3,-,-,TRBJ1-5,TGTGCCATCAGTGAATCAACAGGGAGCAATCAGCCCCAGCATTTT,CAISESTGSNQPQHF
TRBV2,many,TRBD2,TRBJ2-1,TGTGCCAGGAGGGTCCAAAGAGGGGCTAGCGGGAGCTTCGATGAGCAGTTCTTC,CARRVQRGASGSFDEQFF
TRBV30,many,TRBD2,TRBJ2-1,TGTGCCTGGAGTATAGCGGGAGGGACCTACAATGAGCAGTTCTTC,CAWSIAGGTYNEQFF
TRBV5-1,-,-,TRBJ2-7,TGCGCCAGCAGGGGGCAGATAACCTACGAGCAGTACTTC,CASRGQITYEQYF
TRBV7-2,-,-,TRBJ2-1,TGTGCCAGCAGCTTAGGGGCGGGAACCTACAATGAGCAGTTCTTC,CASSLGAGTYNEQFF
TRBV5-5,-,-,TRBJ1-4,TGTGCCAGCAGCTTCCGGAGATCTAATGAAAAACTGTTTTTT,CASSFRRSNEKLFF
TRBV19,few,TRBD1,TRBJ2-7,TGTGCCAGTATGGGACAGGGAACCTACGAGCAGTACTTC,CASMGQGTYEQYF
TRBV13,many,-,TRBJ1-1,TGTGCCAGCAGCGTCGAATTCATGAACACTGAAGCTTTCTTT,CASSVEFMNTEAFF
TRBV5-6,-,-,TRBJ1-1,TGTGCCAGCAGCTTCCTTGGGGGGGGTTCCACTGAAGCTTTCTTT,CASSFLGGGSTEAFF
TRBV27,few,TRBD2,TRBJ2-3,TGTGCCAGCAGTTATTTTTCGGATGCGGGAGGCACAGATACGCAGTATTTT,CASSYFSDAGGTDTQYF
TRBV6-1,-,-,TRBJ1-6,TGTGCCAGCAGTGGACCCGCCGGCAATTCACCCCTCCACTTT,CASSGPAGNSPLHF
TRBV5-1,few,TRBD1,TRBJ2-7,TGCGCCAGCAGCTTGGCCCTCGGGACAGGCTCCTACGAGCAGTACTTC,CASSLALGTGSYEQYF